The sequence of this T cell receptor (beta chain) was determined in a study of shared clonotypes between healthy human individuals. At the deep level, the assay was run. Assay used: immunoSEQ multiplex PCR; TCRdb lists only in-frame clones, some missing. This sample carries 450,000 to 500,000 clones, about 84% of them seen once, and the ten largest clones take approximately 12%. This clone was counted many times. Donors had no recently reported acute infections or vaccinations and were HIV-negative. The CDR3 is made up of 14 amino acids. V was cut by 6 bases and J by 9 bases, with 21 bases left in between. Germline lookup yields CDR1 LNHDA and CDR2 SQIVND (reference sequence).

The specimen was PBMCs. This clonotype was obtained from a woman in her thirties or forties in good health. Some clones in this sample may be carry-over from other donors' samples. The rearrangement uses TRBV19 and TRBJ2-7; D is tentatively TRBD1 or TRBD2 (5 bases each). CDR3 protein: CASSQPGTFMGQYF. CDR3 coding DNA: TGTGCCAGTAGCCAACCCGGGACCTTTATGGGGCAGTACTTC.